These T cell receptor beta chains were read from a single sample in a study of blood T cell repertoires in COVID-19. TCRdb's copy holds only in-frame clones and misses some; the assay was immunoSEQ multiplex PCR. The data contain about 340,000 clones, about four fifths of them singletons. Sequenced input: peripheral blood. These receptors all come from a man aged 25-45 years with active or convalescent COVID-19. Each CDR3 is given with its conserved first and last residue. Fields, in order: J gene, D gene, V gene, clone size, CDR3 protein, CDR3 DNA. D genes are given only for firm matches. For some rows the clone size is stated as once, few or many, or as a class when expanded; others skip it.

j_gene: TRBJ2-1; d_gene: NA; v_gene: TRBV4-3; abundance: NA; CDR3aa: CASSQVRGGTGARNEQFF; CDR3nt: TGCGCCAGCAGCCAAGTGCGGGGGGGGACAGGGGCCCGCAATGAGCAGTTCTTC
j_gene: TRBJ2-3; d_gene: TRBD2; v_gene: TRBV7-2; abundance: NA; CDR3aa: CASLPGLASDTQYF; CDR3nt: TGTGCCAGCCTCCCGGGACTAGCGTCAGATACGCAGTATTTT
j_gene: TRBJ1-5; d_gene: NA; v_gene: TRBV21-1; abundance: NA; CDR3aa: CASSIQGLVVGPQHF; CDR3nt: TGTGCCAGCAGCATACAGGGTCTTGTTGTCGGGCCCCAGCATTTT
j_gene: TRBJ1-1; d_gene: NA; v_gene: TRBV11-3; abundance: once; CDR3aa: CASSLTAMNTEAFF; CDR3nt: TGTGCCAGCAGCTTAACAGCCATGAACACTGAAGCTTTCTTT
j_gene: TRBJ2-7; d_gene: TRBD1; v_gene: TRBV6-5; abundance: NA; CDR3aa: CASSKTGVEQYF; CDR3nt: TGTGCCAGCAGCAAAACAGGGGTCGAGCAGTACTTC
j_gene: TRBJ2-1; d_gene: NA; v_gene: TRBV7-2; abundance: NA; CDR3aa: CASRPRQSSSYNEQFF; CDR3nt: TGTGCCAGCAGGCCTCGACAGTCATCCTCCTACAATGAGCAGTTCTTC
j_gene: TRBJ2-7; d_gene: NA; v_gene: TRBV21-1; abundance: NA; CDR3aa: CASSKVEGTYEQYF; CDR3nt: TGTGCCAGCAGCAAAGTGGAGGGGACCTACGAGCAGTACTTC
j_gene: TRBJ1-2; d_gene: NA; v_gene: TRBV19; abundance: NA; CDR3aa: CASRRTEGYGYTF; CDR3nt: TGTGCCAGTAGAAGGACAGAAGGTTATGGCTACACCTTC
j_gene: TRBJ2-1; d_gene: TRBD2; v_gene: TRBV24-1; abundance: NA; CDR3aa: CATSETQGLGRSSYNEQFF; CDR3nt: TGTGCCACCAGTGAGACCCAGGGACTAGGAAGGAGCTCCTACAATGAGCAGTTCTTC
j_gene: TRBJ1-4; d_gene: NA; v_gene: TRBV2; abundance: once; CDR3aa: CASRRTGWTNEKLFF; CDR3nt: TGTGCCAGCAGGAGAACAGGGTGGACTAATGAAAAACTGTTTTTT
j_gene: TRBJ1-4; d_gene: NA; v_gene: TRBV3-1/TRBV3-2; abundance: NA; CDR3aa: CASRQYGEKLFF; CDR3nt: TGTGCCAGCAGACAATACGGGGAAAAACTGTTTTTT
j_gene: TRBJ1-5; d_gene: NA; v_gene: TRBV19; abundance: NA; CDR3aa: CASKEEGGNQPQHF; CDR3nt: TGTGCCAGTAAAGAAGAAGGGGGCAATCAGCCCCAGCATTTT
j_gene: TRBJ2-1; d_gene: TRBD2; v_gene: TRBV24-1; abundance: NA; CDR3aa: CATSESGLVRQFF; CDR3nt: TGTGCCACCAGTGAGTCCGGACTAGTCCGGCAGTTCTTC
j_gene: TRBJ2-1; d_gene: TRBD2; v_gene: TRBV7-2; abundance: NA; CDR3aa: CASSPGGAGGPYNEQFF; CDR3nt: TGTGCCAGCAGCCCCGGCGGAGCGGGGGGCCCCTACAATGAGCAGTTCTTC
j_gene: TRBJ2-5; d_gene: TRBD1; v_gene: TRBV5-1; abundance: NA; CDR3aa: CASSSRTGETQYF; CDR3nt: TGCGCCAGCAGCTCTCGGACAGGGGAGACCCAGTACTTC
j_gene: TRBJ1-2; d_gene: NA; v_gene: TRBV6-6; abundance: NA; CDR3aa: CASSYGQGYNYGYTF; CDR3nt: TGTGCCAGCAGTTACGGGCAGGGATATAACTATGGCTACACCTTC
j_gene: TRBJ1-5; d_gene: NA; v_gene: TRBV9; abundance: once; CDR3aa: CASMLKDSWERNQPQHF; CDR3nt: TGTGCCAGCATGCTGAAGGACAGCTGGGAGCGCAATCAGCCCCAGCATTTT
j_gene: TRBJ1-4; d_gene: NA; v_gene: TRBV9; abundance: NA; CDR3aa: CASSIAAAAGSEKLFF; CDR3nt: TGTGCCAGCAGCATAGCCGCAGCGGCGGGCAGCGAAAAACTGTTTTTT
j_gene: TRBJ2-7; d_gene: NA; v_gene: TRBV27; abundance: NA; CDR3aa: CAVRRGYEQYF; CDR3nt: TGTGCCGTAAGACGGGGGTACGAGCAGTACTTC
j_gene: TRBJ1-6; d_gene: NA; v_gene: TRBV30; abundance: NA; CDR3aa: CAWSIRSSYNSPLHF; CDR3nt: TGTGCCTGGAGTATAAGGAGCTCCTATAATTCACCCCTCCACTTT
j_gene: TRBJ1-4; d_gene: NA; v_gene: TRBV30; abundance: NA; CDR3aa: CAWASREKLFF; CDR3nt: TGTGCCTGGGCGTCGAGGGAAAAACTGTTTTTT
j_gene: TRBJ2-2; d_gene: TRBD1; v_gene: TRBV7-2; abundance: NA; CDR3aa: CASSLVGGLATGELFF; CDR3nt: TGTGCCAGCAGCTTAGTAGGGGGCCTGGCAACCGGGGAGCTGTTTTTT
j_gene: TRBJ1-1; d_gene: NA; v_gene: TRBV19; abundance: NA; CDR3aa: CASRADFTEAFF; CDR3nt: TGTGCCAGTAGGGCCGACTTCACTGAAGCTTTCTTT
j_gene: TRBJ1-6; d_gene: TRBD1; v_gene: TRBV5-4; abundance: NA; CDR3aa: CASSLVGTGVGNSPLHF; CDR3nt: TGTGCCAGCAGCTTGGTGGGGACAGGGGTCGGCAATTCACCCCTCCACTTT
j_gene: TRBJ2-7; d_gene: TRBD1; v_gene: TRBV18; abundance: NA; CDR3aa: CASSRGQAYEQYF; CDR3nt: TGTGCCAGCTCACGGGGACAGGCATACGAGCAGTACTTC
j_gene: TRBJ1-2; d_gene: TRBD1; v_gene: TRBV5-4; abundance: once; CDR3aa: CASRERTGPGYTF; CDR3nt: TGTGCCAGCAGAGAAAGGACAGGGCCCGGCTACACCTTC
j_gene: TRBJ2-5; d_gene: NA; v_gene: TRBV29-1; abundance: once; CDR3aa: CSVPEAVGRRETQYF; CDR3nt: TGCAGCGTTCCGGAGGCGGTGGGGAGGAGGGAGACCCAGTACTTC
j_gene: TRBJ1-1; d_gene: NA; v_gene: TRBV29-1; abundance: many; CDR3aa: CSVASASLNTEAFF; CDR3nt: TGCAGCGTTGCTAGCGCCAGCTTGAACACTGAAGCTTTCTTT
j_gene: TRBJ1-3; d_gene: NA; v_gene: TRBV4-2; abundance: once; CDR3aa: CASSQEWTDSGNTIYF; CDR3nt: TGTGCCAGCAGCCAAGAGTGGACAGACTCTGGAAACACCATATATTTT
j_gene: TRBJ2-3; d_gene: TRBD1; v_gene: TRBV2; abundance: NA; CDR3aa: CASIPTWTGTSTDTQYF; CDR3nt: TGTGCCAGCATCCCAACATGGACAGGCACTAGCACAGATACGCAGTATTTT
j_gene: TRBJ2-1; d_gene: TRBD1; v_gene: TRBV24-1; abundance: NA; CDR3aa: CATSGPTTGASTDEQFF; CDR3nt: TGTGCCACCAGTGGTCCCACGACAGGGGCAAGTACAGATGAGCAGTTCTTC
j_gene: TRBJ1-3; d_gene: NA; v_gene: TRBV24-1; abundance: NA; CDR3aa: CAPPGEIGNTIYF; CDR3nt: TGTGCCCCCCCGGGGGAAATAGGAAACACCATATATTTT
j_gene: TRBJ2-7; d_gene: NA; v_gene: TRBV7-9; abundance: NA; CDR3aa: CASSTLLDYEQYF; CDR3nt: TGTGCCAGCAGCACCTTACTTGACTACGAGCAGTACTTC
j_gene: TRBJ1-2; d_gene: NA; v_gene: TRBV7-2; abundance: NA; CDR3aa: CASSLVENLLGYTF; CDR3nt: TGTGCCAGCAGCTTAGTTGAGAACCTCCTAGGCTACACCTTC
j_gene: TRBJ2-3; d_gene: NA; v_gene: TRBV9; abundance: few; CDR3aa: CASSHSAMGGQPAKTTDTQYF; CDR3nt: TGTGCCAGCAGCCACTCCGCTATGGGGGGACAGCCTGCAAAAACGACAGATACGCAGTATTTT
j_gene: TRBJ1-1; d_gene: TRBD1; v_gene: TRBV12-3/TRBV12-4; abundance: NA; CDR3aa: CASTEDRGTEAFF; CDR3nt: TGTGCCAGCACCGAGGACAGGGGGACTGAAGCTTTCTTT
j_gene: TRBJ1-2; d_gene: NA; v_gene: TRBV29-1; abundance: NA; CDR3aa: CSVGPGGGGYTF; CDR3nt: TGCAGCGTTGGCCCGGGGGGAGGTGGCTACACCTTC